The sequence of this T cell receptor beta chain was determined in a study of cytomegalovirus exposure and HLA in healthy donors (dated 2017 in TCRdb). Background for the entire study: According to an earlier analysis of several hundred of the donors, 200 million or so T cells yielded over 90 million unique TCR beta sequences and less than 300 Gb of sequence data. To predict cytomegalovirus infection status, the study combined high-throughput TCR immunosequencing, statistical association of individual TCRs with disease status, and machine learning. On average, around 240,000 unique TCR beta nucleotide sequences were sequenced per donor among roughly 430 genotyped donors of the cohort, with around 19% of those sequences being non-productive. Class I and class II HLA loci were covered by the typing at four-digit resolution. In an earlier analysis of roughly 540 of the donors, high-throughput TCR beta sequencing was used to judge whether each TCR beta V gene segment behaved as functional or pseudogenic. Several DR-DQ haplotypes were handled as single units for association and clustering because linkage in the cohort was strong. The study was designed to test whether signatures of past pathogen exposure could be identified by cataloging public T cell receptors. Among the roughly 400 genotyped donors, under 90% belonged to the genetic ancestry cluster associated with self-reported Caucasian donors. Roughly 300 gigabases of sequencing data and approximately 80 million unique TCR sequences were included in an early release covering around 600 HLA-typed donors. Typing coverage varied by locus: roughly 629-640 donors for A, B, C, DRB1 and DQB1; approximately 500 for DQA1; some 610 for DPA1; fewer than 480 for DPB1. Every discovery cohort repertoire had been produced on one sequencing platform. To study patterns of TCR occurrence, a later analysis re-analyzed previously published TCR beta repertoires from 500 to 850 donors and added high-resolution HLA genotyping. A separate validation cohort of roughly 120 different subjects was used in addition to the roughly 640-subject first cohort. Donor age, sex, ethnicity and CMV serostatus were collected together with the repertoire data. Genome-wide SNP genotypes for about 65% of the roughly 670 donors were used in a later genetic analysis, which treated that subset as a discovery cohort. Rather than using new phenotypic data, the later analysis identified candidate immune exposures from TCR beta sequences and from how often those sequences occurred across donors. Using immunosequencing, the study profiled T cell repertoires from about 650 subjects and related those repertoires to cytomegalovirus serostatus.

Library generation was performed with the immunoSEQ multiplex PCR assay. A mixture of 60 forward primers for TCR Vbeta segments and 13 reverse primers for TCR Jbeta segments was used in the multiplex PCR. A multiplex PCR assay on genomic DNA amplified the CDR3 region of rearranged TCR beta genes. The amplified TCR beta libraries were sequenced on the Illumina HiSeq System as 87-base-pair reads. As for the authors' bioinformatics: Across the 670 or so repertoires, a later analysis counted 60 million to 90 million unique TCR beta chains, approximately 12 million of which were shared by at least two donors. A nearest-neighbor algorithm error-corrected the raw reads and collapsed the reads into unique sequences, merging closely related sequences to remove PCR and sequencing errors. CDR3 sequences were aligned to IMGT reference sequences to assign V, D and J gene segments. Each retained sequence needed at least a six-nucleotide match to both a V gene segment and a J gene segment. A rearrangement was called productive if the CDR3 had no stop codons and remained in frame with V and J, and every other rearrangement was called non-productive. Following IMGT convention, CDR3 was defined as the stretch from the second conserved V-encoded cysteine up to the conserved J-encoded phenylalanine. Sequences without an unambiguous match to a single V gene segment were excluded from the earlier analysis of about 600 of the donors. In an earlier analysis of 587 of the donors, a V segment was called functional when productive rearrangements were above 56.7%, and segregating when the standard deviation between donors exceeded 5%. To diagnose cytomegalovirus status from the catalog of TCR beta chain sequences, a statistical classification framework was built. V and J gene assignment, in a later analysis, came from comparing TCR nucleotide sequences with IMGT/GENE-DB human TR gene sequences. A later analysis assigned CDR3 sequences and most-parsimonious VDJ recombination scenarios with the TCRdist pipeline. In a later analysis, each TCR beta chain was defined by its CDR3 amino acid sequence together with its V-gene family, and reads without a unique V-gene family were excluded. A later analysis removed 592 highly shared, low-generation-probability nucleotide sequences to deal with suspected cross-contamination and a sequencing artifact. For each public chain, a later analysis derived a clonal expansion index from normalized ranks of inferred template counts within each repertoire. A later analysis computed generation probabilities with a VDJ recombination model fitted to out-of-frame rearrangements, and checked the results against IGoR. Hypergeometric tests were used in a later analysis to score TCR-TCR, TCR-HLA and TCR-CMV co-occurrence, with a repertoire-size bias correction applied to the TCR pairs. A later analysis estimated false discovery rates by permuting HLA or CMV assignments 20 times. In a later analysis, co-occurring TCRs were grouped with DBSCAN, and TCRdist sequence similarity was added when clustering was performed within HLA-allele-positive subsets. Repertoires with fewer than 30,000 or more than 120,000 public chains, plus five repertoires with anomalous nucleotide sharing, were excluded from co-occurrence clustering. TCRdb's version of the immuneACCESS table is confined to in-frame rearrangements and falls short of the full clone set. An unresolved V gene accounts for under half of the shortfall where checked; the remainder is of unknown origin. V, J and clone size are taken as reported in that table, and D and trimming were inferred from the DNA itself. The sample yields over 150,000 clones; 80% to 85% were counted once. The ten largest clones add up to around 0.37% of the sample.

In total, about 650 healthy bone marrow donors made up the cohort. All cohort members were sampled while nominally healthy, although unrecorded immune exposures were likely present. The donor was CMV seronegative and was included in the group of several hundred seronegative cohort members. Each donor provided a peripheral blood sample, and peripheral blood mononuclear cells were used for TCR beta sequencing. The Qiagen DNeasy Blood Extraction Kit was used to extract genomic DNA from the blood cell samples. As concerns this clone: There is no known antigen for this receptor. Base qualities are not at hand, and no much larger clone is one base apart.

Paper-wide results and their limitations: In vitro tests confirmed that a few of the cytomegalovirus-associated TCR beta chains recognize cytomegalovirus antigens. Strong co-occurrence of HLA alleles, especially DR and DQ, made assigning TCR associations to individual alleles difficult. The study listed 150 to 200 TCR beta chains as associated with cytomegalovirus. The authors suggested that the approach could potentially be generalized to other disease states and immunological phenotypes. Roughly uniform sequencing depth across donors was assumed in presence/absence analyses, although this assumption may not hold. The classifier was reported to diagnose cytomegalovirus status with high specificity and sensitivity in both the original and validation cohorts. The cohort was sequenced for TCR beta chains only, and without alpha or paired-chain data the features that could be detected were limited. The 87-base-pair reads could not distinguish some IMGT-functional V segments, including TRBV6-2 and TRBV6-3, so those segments were excluded. In an earlier analysis of around 600 of the donors, most TCR beta V segments appeared in productive rearrangements about 90% or about 30% of the time, broadly matching IMGT annotations. A further reported finding was that TCR beta sequences accurately predicted the HLA-A and HLA-B alleles for most subjects in the first cohort. A later genetic analysis associated a missense DCLRE1C variant with V-gene and J-gene trimming of TCR beta chains, and an independent cohort replicated the association. A cluster of highly shared sequence variants was judged likely to represent a technical artifact of the sequencing pipeline. A later genetic analysis reported fewer N-insertions in productive TCRs among donors in an Asian-associated ancestry cluster than the roughly 700-donor mean. Over 15 rarely observed V segments, including chromosome 9 orphons, were excluded from the earlier analysis of approximately 500 of the donors because counts were too low. In a later analysis, HLA-associated TCR beta chains were found to be more clonally expanded and to have lower generation probabilities than equally common non-associated chains. In a later analysis, most CMV-associated TCR beta chains were found to appear HLA-restricted, with HLA associations seemingly driven largely by CMV exposure. Specific HLA alleles were associated with some 15,000 TCR beta sequences at a false discovery rate of 0.05 in a later analysis. A later analysis reported that several top co-occurrence clusters appeared linked to parvovirus B19, influenza, CMV and Epstein-Barr virus. Most TCR sequences were observed very rarely across donors, whereas some public TCRs were present in many individuals. Because HLA typing was missing for some donors at each locus, association tests included only the typed subset. CMV serostatus was the only immune exposure information available for the cohort. Linkage disequilibrium might explain the correlated functional status among segregating V segments, but an unknown experimental factor could not be ruled out. According to a later analysis, TCR association rates differed among HLA loci, with DRB1 alleles showing the most associated TCRs and HLA-C alleles showing the fewest.

Trimmed from V: 1 base; trimmed from J: 0 bases; junction bases lacking a gene match: 0. Based on the germline V gene, the CDR1 and CDR2 sequences are SGHRS and YFSETQ. The CDR3, from cysteine to phenylalanine, totals 15 residues. Left in the record is the CDR3 DNA by itself, 45 bases read in frame from the first base. The clonotype was recovered from a boy aged 2-15 years in good health and CMV-seronegative. The sample consisted of PBMCs. This receptor chain uses TRBV5-1 and TRBJ2-1, with 8 bases aligning to TRBD1. The CDR3 loop reads CASSLTGGSYNEQFF. The nucleotide sequence reads TGCGCCAGCAGCTTGACAGGGGGCTCCTACAATGAGCAGTTCTTC. Reference TRBV5-1 and TRBJ2-1 proteins supply the regions before and after the CDR3; the full variable domain is: KAGVTQTPRYLIKTRGQQVTLSCSPISGHRSVSWYQQTPGQGLQFLFEYFSETQRNKGNFPGRFSGRQFSNSRSEMNVSTLELGDSALYLCASSLTGGSYNEQFFGPGTRLTVL.